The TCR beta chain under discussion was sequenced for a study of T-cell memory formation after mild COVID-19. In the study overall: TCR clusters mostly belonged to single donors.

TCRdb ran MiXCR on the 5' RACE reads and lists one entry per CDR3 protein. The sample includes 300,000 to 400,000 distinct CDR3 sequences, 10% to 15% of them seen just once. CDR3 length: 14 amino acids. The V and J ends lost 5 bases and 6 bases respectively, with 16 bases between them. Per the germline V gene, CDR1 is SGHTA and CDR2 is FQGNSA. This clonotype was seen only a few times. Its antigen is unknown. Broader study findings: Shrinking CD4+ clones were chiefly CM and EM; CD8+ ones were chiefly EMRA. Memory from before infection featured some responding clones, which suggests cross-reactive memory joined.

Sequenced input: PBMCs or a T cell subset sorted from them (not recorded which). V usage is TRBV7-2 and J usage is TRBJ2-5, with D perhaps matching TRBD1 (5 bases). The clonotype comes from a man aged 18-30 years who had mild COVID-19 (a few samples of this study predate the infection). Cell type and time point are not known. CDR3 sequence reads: CASSQGSHRQTQYF. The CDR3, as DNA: TGTGCCAGCAGCCAGGGTTCCCACAGGCAGACCCAGTACTTC.